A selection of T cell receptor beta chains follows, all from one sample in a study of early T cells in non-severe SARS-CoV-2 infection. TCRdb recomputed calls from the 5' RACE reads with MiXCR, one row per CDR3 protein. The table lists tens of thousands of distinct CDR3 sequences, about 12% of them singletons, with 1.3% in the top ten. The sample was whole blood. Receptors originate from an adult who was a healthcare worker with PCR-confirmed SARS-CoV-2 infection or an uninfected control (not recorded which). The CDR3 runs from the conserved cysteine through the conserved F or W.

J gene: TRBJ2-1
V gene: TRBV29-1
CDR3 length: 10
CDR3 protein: CSVGWDEQFF

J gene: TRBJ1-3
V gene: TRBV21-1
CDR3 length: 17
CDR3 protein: CASSKGRAGGAGNTIYF

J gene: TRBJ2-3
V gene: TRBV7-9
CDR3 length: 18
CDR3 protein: CASSSLAGSPRSTDTQYF

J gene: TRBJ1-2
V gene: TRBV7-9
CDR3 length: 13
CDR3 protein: CASSFESNYGYTF

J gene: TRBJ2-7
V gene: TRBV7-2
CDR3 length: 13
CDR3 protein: CASSLAGLGEQYF

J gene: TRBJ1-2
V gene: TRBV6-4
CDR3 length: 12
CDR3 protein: CASSDGIRGYTF

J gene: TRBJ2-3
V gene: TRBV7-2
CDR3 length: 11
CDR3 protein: CASELSDTQYF

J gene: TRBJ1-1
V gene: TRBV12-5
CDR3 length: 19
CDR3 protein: CASGLARQGGWGKVTEAFF

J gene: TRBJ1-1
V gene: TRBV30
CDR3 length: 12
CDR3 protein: CAWTPGGTEAFF

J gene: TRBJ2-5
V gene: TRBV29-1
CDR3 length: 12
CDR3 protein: CSVVGRLETQYF

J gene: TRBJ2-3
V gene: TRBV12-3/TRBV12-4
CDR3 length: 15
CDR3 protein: CASSSRGIGTDTQYF

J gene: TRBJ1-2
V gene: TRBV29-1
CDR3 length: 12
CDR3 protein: CSVESGSFGYTF

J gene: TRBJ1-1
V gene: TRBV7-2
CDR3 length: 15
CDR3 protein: CASSLEAGRDTEAFF

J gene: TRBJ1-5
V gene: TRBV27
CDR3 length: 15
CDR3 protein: CASSLGSGLNQPQHF

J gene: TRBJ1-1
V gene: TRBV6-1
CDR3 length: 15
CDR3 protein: CASAAGTGGQTEAFF

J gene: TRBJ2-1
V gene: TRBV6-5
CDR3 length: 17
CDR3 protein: CASSYSSTSGPYNEQFF

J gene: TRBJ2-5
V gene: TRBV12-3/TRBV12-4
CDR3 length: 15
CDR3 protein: CASSFEDRAEETQYF

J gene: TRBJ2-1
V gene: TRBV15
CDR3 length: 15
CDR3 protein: CATSRDRSAYNEQFF

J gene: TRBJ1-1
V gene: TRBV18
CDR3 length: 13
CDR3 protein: CASSRPGTAEAFF

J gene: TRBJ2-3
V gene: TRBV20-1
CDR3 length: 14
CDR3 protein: CSAATGGPTDTQYF